This T cell receptor beta chain was found in a study of blood T cells in healthy people across ages. Sample-barcoded 5' priming and a J-beta primer mix drove a second PCR of roughly 7 to 11 cycles. TCRdb called the 5' RACE reads again in MiXCR, with one record for every CDR3 protein. The sample carries 550,000 to 600,000 distinct CDR3 sequences, around half recorded once. Germline V lookup: CDR1 SGHRS, CDR2 YFSETQ. V gave up 4 bases and J gave up 5 bases; unmatched junction bases: 7. CDR3 size: 14 residues. The sequence was obtained from a man aged 80 or over in good health. Sequencing used blood. The chain is built from TRBV5-1 and TRBJ1-1; 8 bases align to TRBD1. Here the CDR3 reads CASSPQGAKTEAFF. The CDR3, as DNA: TGCGCCAGCAGCCCGCAGGGGGCAAAAACTGAAGCTTTCTTT.